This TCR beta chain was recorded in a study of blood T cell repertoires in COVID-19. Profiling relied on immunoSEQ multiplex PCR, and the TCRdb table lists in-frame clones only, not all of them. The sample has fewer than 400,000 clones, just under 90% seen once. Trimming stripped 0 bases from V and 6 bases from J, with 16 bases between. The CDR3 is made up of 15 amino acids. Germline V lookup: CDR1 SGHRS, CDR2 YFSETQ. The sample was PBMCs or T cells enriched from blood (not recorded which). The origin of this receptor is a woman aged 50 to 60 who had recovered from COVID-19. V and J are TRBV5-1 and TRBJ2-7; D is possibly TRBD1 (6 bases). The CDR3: CASSLVSGARSEQYF. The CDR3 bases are TGCGCCAGCAGCTTGGTGTCAGGGGCACGGAGCGAGCAGTACTTC.